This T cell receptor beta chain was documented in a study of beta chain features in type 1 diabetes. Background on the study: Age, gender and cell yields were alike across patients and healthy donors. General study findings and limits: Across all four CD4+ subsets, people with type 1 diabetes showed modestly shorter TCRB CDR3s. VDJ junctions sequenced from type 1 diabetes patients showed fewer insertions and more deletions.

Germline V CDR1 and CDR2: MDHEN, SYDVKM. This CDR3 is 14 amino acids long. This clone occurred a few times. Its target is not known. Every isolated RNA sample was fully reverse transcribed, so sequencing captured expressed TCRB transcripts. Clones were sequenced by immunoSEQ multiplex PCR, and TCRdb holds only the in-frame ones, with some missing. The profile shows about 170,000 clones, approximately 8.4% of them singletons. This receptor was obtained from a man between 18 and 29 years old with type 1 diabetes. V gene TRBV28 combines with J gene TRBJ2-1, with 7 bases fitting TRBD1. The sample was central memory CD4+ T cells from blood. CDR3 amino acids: CVSRQGSSYNEQFF. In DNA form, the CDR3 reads TGTGTTAGTCGACAGGGAAGCTCCTACAATGAGCAGTTCTTC.